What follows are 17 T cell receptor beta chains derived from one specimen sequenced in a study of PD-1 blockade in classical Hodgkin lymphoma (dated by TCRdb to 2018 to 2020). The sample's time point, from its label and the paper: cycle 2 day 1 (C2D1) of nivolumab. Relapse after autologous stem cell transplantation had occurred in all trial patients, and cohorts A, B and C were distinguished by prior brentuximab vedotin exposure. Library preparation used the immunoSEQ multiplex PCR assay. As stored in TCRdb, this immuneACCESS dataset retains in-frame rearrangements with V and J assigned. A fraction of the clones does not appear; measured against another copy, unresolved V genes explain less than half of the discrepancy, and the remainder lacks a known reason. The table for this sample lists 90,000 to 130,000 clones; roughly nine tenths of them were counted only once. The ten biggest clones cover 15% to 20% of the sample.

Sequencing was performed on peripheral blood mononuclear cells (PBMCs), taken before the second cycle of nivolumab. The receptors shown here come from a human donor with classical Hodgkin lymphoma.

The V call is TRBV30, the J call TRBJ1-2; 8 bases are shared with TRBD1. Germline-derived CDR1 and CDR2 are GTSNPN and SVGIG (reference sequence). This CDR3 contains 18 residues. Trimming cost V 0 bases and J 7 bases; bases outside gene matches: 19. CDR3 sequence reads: CAWSVKGQALDYLFGYTF. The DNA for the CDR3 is TGTGCCTGGAGTGTAAAGGGACAGGCACTAGATTACCTCTTTGGCTACACCTTC.

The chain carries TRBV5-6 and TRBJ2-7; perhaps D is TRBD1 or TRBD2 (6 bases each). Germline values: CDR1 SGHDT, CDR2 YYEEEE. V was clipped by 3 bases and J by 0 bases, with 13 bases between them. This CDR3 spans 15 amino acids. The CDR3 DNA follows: TGTGCCAGCAGCTCGGAGGGCAGGGGCTCCTACGAGCAGTACTTC. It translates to CASSSEGRGSYEQYF.

CDR3 sequence reads: CASSRDPSADTQYF. CDR3 DNA sequence: TGTGCCAGCAGCCGAGACCCTAGCGCAGATACGCAGTATTTT. The genes are TRBV7-2 and TRBJ2-3; perhaps TRBD2 as D (6 bases). Trimming left V 5 bases short and J 4 bases short, with 13 bases between. The CDR3 is made up of 14 amino acids. In germline, CDR1 is SGHTA, CDR2 FQGNSA.

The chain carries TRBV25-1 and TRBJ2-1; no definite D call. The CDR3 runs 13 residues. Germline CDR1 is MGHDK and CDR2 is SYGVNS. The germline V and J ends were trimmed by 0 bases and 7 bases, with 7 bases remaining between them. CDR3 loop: CASSEYGKNEQFF. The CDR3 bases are TGTGCCAGCAGTGAATACGGAAAGAATGAGCAGTTCTTC. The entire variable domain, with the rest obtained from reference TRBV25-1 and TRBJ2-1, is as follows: EADIYQTPRYLVIGTGKKITLECSQTMGHDKMYWYQQDPGMELHLIHYSYGVNSTEKGDLSSESTVSRIRTEHFPLTLESARPSHTSQYLCASSEYGKNEQFFGPGTRLTVL.

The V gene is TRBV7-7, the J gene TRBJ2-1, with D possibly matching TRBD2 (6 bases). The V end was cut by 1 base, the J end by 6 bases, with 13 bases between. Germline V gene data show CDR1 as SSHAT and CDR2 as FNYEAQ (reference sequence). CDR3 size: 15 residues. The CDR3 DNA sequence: TGTGCCAGCAGCTTAGACGGGAGTCCGTTCAATGAGCAGTTCTTC. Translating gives CASSLDGSPFNEQFF. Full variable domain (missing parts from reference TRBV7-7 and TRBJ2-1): GAGVSQSPRYKVTKRGQDVTLRCDPISSHATLYWYQQALGQGPEFLTYFNYEAQPDKSGLPSDRFSAERPEGSISTLTIQRTEQRDSAMYRCASSLDGSPFNEQFFGPGTRLTVL.

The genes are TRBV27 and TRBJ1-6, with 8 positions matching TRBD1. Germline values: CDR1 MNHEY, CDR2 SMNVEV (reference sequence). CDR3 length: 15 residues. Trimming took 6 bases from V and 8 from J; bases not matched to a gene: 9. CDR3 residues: CASRALGQGHSPLHF. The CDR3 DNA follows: TGTGCCAGCAGAGCCCTTGGACAGGGTCATTCACCCCTCCACTTT.

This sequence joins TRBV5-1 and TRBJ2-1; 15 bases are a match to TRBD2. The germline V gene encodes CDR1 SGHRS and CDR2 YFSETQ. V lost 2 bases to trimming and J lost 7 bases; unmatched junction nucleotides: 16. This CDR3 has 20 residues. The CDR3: CASSFPWTSGRGGSGNEQFF. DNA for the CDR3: TGCGCCAGCAGCTTTCCCTGGACTAGCGGGAGGGGAGGGTCAGGGAATGAGCAGTTCTTC.

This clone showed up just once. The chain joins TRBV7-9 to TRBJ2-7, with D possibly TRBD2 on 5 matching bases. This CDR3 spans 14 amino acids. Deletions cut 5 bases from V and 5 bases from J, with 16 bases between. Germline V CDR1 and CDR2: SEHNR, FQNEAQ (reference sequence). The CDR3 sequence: CASSDPAGVNEQYF. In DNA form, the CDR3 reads TGTGCCAGCAGCGACCCTGCCGGGGTAAACGAGCAGTACTTC.

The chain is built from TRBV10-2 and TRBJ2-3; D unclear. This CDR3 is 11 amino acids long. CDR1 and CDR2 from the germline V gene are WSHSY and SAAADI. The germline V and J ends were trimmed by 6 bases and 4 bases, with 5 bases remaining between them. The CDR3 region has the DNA TGCGCCAGCAGAGACCCAGATACGCAGTATTTT. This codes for CASRDPDTQYF.

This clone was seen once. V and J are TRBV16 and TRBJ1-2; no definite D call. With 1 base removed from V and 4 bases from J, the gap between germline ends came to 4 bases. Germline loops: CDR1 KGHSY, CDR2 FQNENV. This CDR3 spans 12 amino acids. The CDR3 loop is CASSQLLYGYTF. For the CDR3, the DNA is TGTGCCAGCAGCCAATTACTCTATGGCTACACCTTC.

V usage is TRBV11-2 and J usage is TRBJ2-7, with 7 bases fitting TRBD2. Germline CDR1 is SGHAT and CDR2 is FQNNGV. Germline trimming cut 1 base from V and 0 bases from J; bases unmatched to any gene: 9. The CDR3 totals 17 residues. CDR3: CASSLGSGGLSSYEQYF. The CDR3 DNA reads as TGTGCCAGCAGCTTAGGTTCGGGGGGACTGAGCTCCTACGAGCAGTACTTC. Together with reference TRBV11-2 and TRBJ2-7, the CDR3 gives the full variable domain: EAGVAQSPRYKIIEKRQSVAFWCNPISGHATLYWYQQILGQGPKLLIQFQNNGVVDDSQLPKDRFSAERLKGVDSTLKIQPAKLEDSAVYLCASSLGSGGLSSYEQYFGPGTRLTVT.

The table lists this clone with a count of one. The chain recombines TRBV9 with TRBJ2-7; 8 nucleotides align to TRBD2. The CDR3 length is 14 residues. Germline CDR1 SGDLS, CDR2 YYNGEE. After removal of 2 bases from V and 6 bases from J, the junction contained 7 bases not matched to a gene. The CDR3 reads CASSVGTSNPEQYF. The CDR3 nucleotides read TGTGCCAGCAGCGTGGGGACTAGTAATCCCGAGCAGTACTTC.

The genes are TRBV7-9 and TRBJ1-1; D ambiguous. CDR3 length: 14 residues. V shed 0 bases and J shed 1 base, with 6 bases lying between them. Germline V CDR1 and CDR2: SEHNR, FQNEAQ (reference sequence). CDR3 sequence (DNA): TGTGCCAGCAGCTTAGCCACGGGGAACACTGAAGCTTTCTTT. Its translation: CASSLATGNTEAFF. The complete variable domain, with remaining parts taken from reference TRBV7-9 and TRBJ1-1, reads DTGVSQNPRHKITKRGQNVTFRCDPISEHNRLYWYRQTLGQGPEFLTYFQNEAQLEKSRLLSDRFSAERPKGSFSTLEIQRTEQGDSAMYLCASSLATGNTEAFFGQGTRLTVV.

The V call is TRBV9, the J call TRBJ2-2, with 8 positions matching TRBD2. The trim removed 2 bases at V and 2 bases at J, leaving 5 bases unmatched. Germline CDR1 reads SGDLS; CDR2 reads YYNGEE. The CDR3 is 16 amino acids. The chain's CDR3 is CASSVGLASNTGELFF. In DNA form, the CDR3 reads TGTGCCAGCAGCGTCGGACTAGCCTCAAACACCGGGGAGCTGTTTTTT.

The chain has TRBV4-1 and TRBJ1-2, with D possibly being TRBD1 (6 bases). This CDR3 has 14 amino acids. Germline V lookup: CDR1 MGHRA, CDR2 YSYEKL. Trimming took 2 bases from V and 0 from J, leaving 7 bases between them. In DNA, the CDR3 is TGCGCCAGCAGCCAACACAGGGCTAACTATGGCTACACCTTC. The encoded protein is CASSQHRANYGYTF.

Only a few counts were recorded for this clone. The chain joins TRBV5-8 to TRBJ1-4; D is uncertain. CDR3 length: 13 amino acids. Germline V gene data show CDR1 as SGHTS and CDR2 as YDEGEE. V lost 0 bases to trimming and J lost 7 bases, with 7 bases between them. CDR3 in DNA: TGTGCCAGCAGCTTGGCCGTAACTGAAAAACTGTTTTTT. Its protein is CASSLAVTEKLFF.

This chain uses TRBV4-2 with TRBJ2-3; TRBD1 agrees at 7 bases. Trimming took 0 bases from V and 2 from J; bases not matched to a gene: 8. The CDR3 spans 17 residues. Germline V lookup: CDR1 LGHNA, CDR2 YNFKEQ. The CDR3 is CASSQEDADRDTDTQYF. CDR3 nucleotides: TGTGCCAGCAGCCAAGAAGATGCTGACAGGGACACAGATACGCAGTATTTT.